The 24 T cell receptor beta chains below were found in one sample sequenced in a study of shared clonotypes between healthy human individuals. Data came from immunoSEQ multiplex PCR; TCRdb stores just in-frame clones and leaves some out. Of some 680,000 clones listed, roughly 73% are singletons. Input material: memory CD4+ T cells sorted from blood. Subset specified: CD45RA-negative fraction. Receptor source: a woman between 25 and 40 years old in good health.

The chain recombines TRBV5-6 with TRBJ2-1, with D possibly matching TRBD2 (6 bases). Germline values: CDR1 SGHDT, CDR2 YYEEEE. The CDR3 totals 15 residues. Deletions cut 2 bases from V and 1 base from J, with 10 bases between. The CDR3 here is CASSLTGGSYNEQFF. As DNA, the CDR3 is TGTGCCAGCAGCTTAACCGGGGGATCCTACAATGAGCAGTTCTTC.

This clone appeared once. The rearrangement uses TRBV27 and TRBJ2-7, with TRBD2 identical over 14 bases. CDR3 length: 15 residues. V trimming: 6 bases; J trimming: 3 bases; junction bases outside the gene matches: 4. Germline CDR1 and CDR2: MNHEY and SMNVEV (reference sequence). The CDR3 loop is CASRGLAGVFYEQYF. Here the CDR3 DNA reads TGTGCCAGCAGGGGACTAGCGGGGGTCTTCTACGAGCAGTACTTC.

The rearrangement joins TRBV7-3 to TRBJ2-6; D gene uncertain. The V gene lost 4 bases and the J gene lost 0 bases, with 7 bases spanning the gap. CDR3 length: 15 residues. Germline V gene lookup returns CDR1 SGHTA and CDR2 FQGTGA. CDR3 region: CASSSGPSGANVLTF. The CDR3 DNA follows: TGTGCCAGCAGCTCAGGCCCCTCTGGGGCCAACGTCCTGACTTTC.

This chain uses TRBV27 with TRBJ2-7; no reliable D call. Trimming took 4 bases from V and 1 from J, leaving 5 bases between them. The CDR3 runs to 12 residues. From germline, CDR1 is MNHEY and CDR2 SMNVEV (reference sequence). The CDR3, as DNA: TGTGCCAGCAGTTCCCAATCCTACGAGCAGTACTTC. This sequence encodes CASSSQSYEQYF.

This rearrangement joins TRBV7-6 to TRBJ2-7, with D perhaps matching TRBD1 or TRBD2 (6 bases each). Germline V gene sequence: CDR1 SGHVS, CDR2 FNYEAQ. Trimming took off 3 bases at V and 2 bases at J, with 14 bases between the two ends. CDR3 length: 15 residues. The CDR3 sequence is CASSFSVGGTYEQYF. The CDR3 DNA reads as TGTGCCAGCAGCTTCTCCGTGGGGGGCACCTACGAGCAGTACTTC.

This chain joins TRBV5-1 and TRBJ2-1; 9 bases are shared with TRBD2. The CDR3 consists of 14 residues. Germline V CDR1 and CDR2: SGHRS, YFSETQ. With 4 bases clipped from V and 6 bases from J, the junction kept 5 bases outside the gene matches. The CDR3 sequence: CASSLRTSANEQFF. CDR3 in DNA: TGCGCCAGCAGCCTTCGGACTAGCGCCAATGAGCAGTTCTTC.

This clone turned up a few times. Germline is not matched at one junction end, which may reflect a read error. The V and J genes are TRBV2 and TRBJ1-1; no clear D gene. The CDR3 runs 11 residues. The V gene's germline CDR1 is SNHLY and CDR2 FYNNEI. The CDR3 bases are TGCCCCTCACGGAATAACACTGAAGCTTTCTTT. This encodes CPSRNNTEAFF.

About this clone itself: Other nucleotide sequences from this sample produce the same CDR3. The chain carries TRBV27 and TRBJ2-7, with D hard to call. The CDR3 totals 12 residues. The V end was cut by 3 bases, the J end by 4 bases, with 7 bases between. Germline V lookup: CDR1 MNHEY, CDR2 SMNVEV (reference sequence). CDR3 bases: TGTGCCAGCAGTTTTCAAGGGTACGAGCAGTACTTC. Translated, it gives CASSFQGYEQYF.

This clone was picked up many times. This specimen includes other DNA sequences encoding the same CDR3. This chain links TRBV5-4 with TRBJ2-7, with D tentatively TRBD1 (5 bases). V was trimmed by 1 base and J by 3 bases, leaving 8 bases between them. Germline lookup yields CDR1 SGHNT and CDR2 YYREEE (reference sequence). The CDR3 has 13 residues. Here the CDR3 DNA reads TGTGCCAGCAGCTTGCAGGGAAACTACGAGCAGTACTTC. Encoded protein: CASSLQGNYEQYF.

The chain uses TRBV28 and TRBJ2-4; D possibly corresponds to TRBD2 (6 bases). V was shortened by 6 bases and J by 0 bases, with 15 bases between the two germline ends. Germline V gene sequence: CDR1 MDHEN, CDR2 SYDVKM. CDR3 length equals 16 residues. The CDR3 DNA reads TGTGCCAGCAGCTCAGGAGGGATAATAGCCAAAAACATTCAGTACTTC. Amino acid sequence: CASSSGGIIAKNIQYF. The complete variable domain, with remaining parts taken from reference TRBV28 and TRBJ2-4, reads DVKVTQSSRYLVKRTGEKVFLECVQDMDHENMFWYRQDPGLGLRLIYFSYDVKMKEKGDIPEGYSVSREKKERFSLILESASTNQTSMYLCASSSGGIIAKNIQYFGAGTRLSVL.

This clone was observed once. The sample holds other DNA sequences that translate to the same CDR3. The chain has TRBV2 and TRBJ2-7, with 9 bases identical to TRBD1. Looked up from germline, CDR1 is SNHLY and CDR2 is FYNNEI. V trimming: 6 bases; J trimming: 5 bases; junction bases outside the gene matches: 2. The CDR3 length is 12 residues. The CDR3 sequence is CASRGQGDEQYF. The CDR3 bases are TGTGCCAGCAGGGGACAGGGCGACGAGCAGTACTTC. Supplemented by reference TRBV2 and TRBJ2-7, the full variable domain reads EPEVTQTPSHQVTQMGQEVILRCVPISNHLYFYWYRQILGQKVEFLVSFYNNEISEKSEIFDDQFSVERPDGSNFTLKIRSTKLEDSAMYFCASRGQGDEQYFGPGTRLTVT.

This clone has a handful of counts. The J gene is TRBJ2-5, the V gene TRBV7-9; D perhaps matches TRBD2 (6 bases). CDR3 length: 14 amino acids. The V end was cut by 7 bases, the J end by 4 bases, with 16 bases between. The germline CDR1 and CDR2 sequences are SEHNR and FQNEAQ (reference sequence). CDR3 region: CASIPGELLETQYF. Written as DNA, the CDR3 is TGTGCCAGCATACCGGGGGAGTTGCTAGAGACCCAGTACTTC.

There are a few counts of this clone. V and J are TRBV29-1 and TRBJ2-1, with 11 bases matching TRBD2. V lost 6 bases and J lost 8; bases outside the gene matches: 9. CDR1 and CDR2 (germline): SQVTM, ANQGSEA. This CDR3 has 14 amino acids. CDR3 in amino acids: CSVCSGTSGYEQFF. CDR3 bases: TGCAGCGTCTGCTCCGGGACTAGCGGCTATGAGCAGTTCTTC.

This clone was seen a few times. V and J are TRBV27 and TRBJ2-4; 7 bases align to TRBD2. Unmatched junction bases numbered 2, after V lost 6 bases and J lost 0 bases. The CDR3 consists of 14 residues. The germline V gene encodes CDR1 MNHEY and CDR2 SMNVEV (reference sequence). The CDR3 DNA follows: TGTGCCAGCAGCAAGCGGGGAGCCAAAAACATTCAGTACTTC. Protein: CASSKRGAKNIQYF.

This chain uses TRBV27 with TRBJ2-7; possible D gene TRBD1, 6 bases. Trimming cost V 6 bases and J 5 bases, with 17 bases left between them. The CDR3 contains 14 residues. The germline gives CDR1 MNHEY, CDR2 SMNVEV (reference sequence). For the CDR3, the DNA is TGTGCCAGCAGATCAACAGGGCTTATCCACGAGCAGTACTTC. It translates to CASRSTGLIHEQYF.

The CDR3 nucleotides read TGTGCCAGCAGCACGGGACTAGAAAGCTACGAGCAGTACTTC. Its translation: CASSTGLESYEQYF. The chain couples TRBV5-4 to TRBJ2-7; TRBD2 aligns across 8 bases. CDR1 and CDR2 (germline): SGHNT, YYREEE (reference sequence). The CDR3 consists of 14 residues. The V gene end was trimmed by 4 bases and the J gene end by 3 bases; junction bases not matched to a gene: 6.

This clone was seen a few times. The V call is TRBV30, the J call TRBJ1-2, with a possible D match to TRBD1 (6 bases). The CDR3 sequence is 11 residues long. CDR1 and CDR2 (germline): GTSNPN, SVGIG (reference sequence). V was pared by 1 base and J by 7 bases, with 7 bases between. CDR3 region: CAWSAGVGYTF. The CDR3 DNA reads TGTGCCTGGAGTGCAGGGGTTGGCTACACCTTC.

The chain employs TRBV30 and TRBJ2-2; D is tentatively TRBD1 or TRBD2 (5 bases each). V gave up 1 base and J gave up 0 bases, with 9 bases separating them. The CDR3 spans 15 residues. Germline CDR1 and CDR2: GTSNPN and SVGIG (reference sequence). The CDR3 sequence is CAWSAGTANTGELFF. The CDR3 region has the DNA TGTGCCTGGAGTGCCGGGACGGCGAACACCGGGGAGCTGTTTTTT.

This clone is a singleton in its sample. The V gene is TRBV7-2, the J gene TRBJ2-7; D uncertain. The CDR3 has 12 residues. V was clipped by 5 bases and J by 7 bases, with 12 bases between them. The V gene's germline CDR1 is SGHTA and CDR2 FQGNSA. CDR3 sequence: CASSPAGFEQYF. The CDR3 DNA sequence: TGTGCCAGCAGCCCCGCAGGTTTTGAGCAGTACTTC. Combining the CDR3 with reference TRBV7-2 and TRBJ2-7 gives the whole variable domain GAGVSQSPSNKVTEKGKDVELRCDPISGHTALYWYRQSLGQGLEFLIYFQGNSAPDKSGLPSDRFSAERTGGSVSTLTIQRTQQEDSAVYLCASSPAGFEQYFGPGTRLTVT.

This chain connects TRBV14 to TRBJ2-1; TRBD1 agrees at 10 bases. The CDR3 extends over 16 amino acids. Looked up from germline, CDR1 is SGHDN and CDR2 is FVKESK. V shed 3 bases and J 7 bases; nucleotides not matched to a gene: 9. The DNA for the CDR3 is TGTGCCAGCAGCCACCTGGGGACAGGGGCTGTGAATGAGCAGTTCTTC. Amino acids: CASSHLGTGAVNEQFF.

This chain links TRBV19 with TRBJ2-3; 13 nucleotides agree with TRBD2. V lost 7 bases to trimming and J lost 5 bases; unmatched junction nucleotides: 9. The CDR3 is 16 residues long. The germline CDR1 and CDR2 sequences are LNHDA and SQIVND (reference sequence). CDR3: CASTPWTSGRQDTQYF. DNA for the CDR3: TGTGCCAGTACCCCCTGGACTAGCGGGAGACAAGATACGCAGTATTTT.

V gene TRBV25-1 combines with J gene TRBJ2-2; no reliable D call. Trimming cost V 6 bases and J 3 bases, with 11 bases left between them. This CDR3 region has 14 residues. Germline V gene data show CDR1 as MGHDK and CDR2 as SYGVNS. The CDR3: CASRSLQDTGELFF. CDR3 sequence (DNA): TGTGCCAGCAGATCACTCCAGGACACCGGGGAGCTGTTTTTT.

The chain couples TRBV11-3 to TRBJ2-7; TRBD2 agrees at 11 bases. Germline V CDR1 and CDR2: SGHNT, YENEEA. The length of the CDR3 is 14 residues. V trimming: 2 bases; J trimming: 3 bases; junction bases outside the gene matches: 0. The CDR3: CASSLTSGSYEQYF. CDR3 nucleotide sequence: TGTGCCAGCAGCTTAACTAGCGGGAGCTACGAGCAGTACTTC. The whole variable domain, remainder taken from reference TRBV11-3 and TRBJ2-7, is EAGVVQSPRYKIIEKKQPVAFWCNPISGHNTLYWYLQNLGQGPELLIRYENEEAVDDSQLPKDRFSAERLKGVDSTLKIQPAELGDSAVYLCASSLTSGSYEQYFGPGTRLTVT.

V gene TRBV27 combines with J gene TRBJ2-7; 10 bases map to TRBD1. The J segment lost 6 bases and the V segment lost 3 bases, leaving 5 bases of the junction unmatched. The CDR3 is 14 residues long. Germline values: CDR1 MNHEY, CDR2 SMNVEV (reference sequence). The CDR3 DNA reads TGTGCCAGCAGTTTCGGGGACAGGGGAGGCGAGCAGTACTTC. Translated: CASSFGDRGGEQYF.